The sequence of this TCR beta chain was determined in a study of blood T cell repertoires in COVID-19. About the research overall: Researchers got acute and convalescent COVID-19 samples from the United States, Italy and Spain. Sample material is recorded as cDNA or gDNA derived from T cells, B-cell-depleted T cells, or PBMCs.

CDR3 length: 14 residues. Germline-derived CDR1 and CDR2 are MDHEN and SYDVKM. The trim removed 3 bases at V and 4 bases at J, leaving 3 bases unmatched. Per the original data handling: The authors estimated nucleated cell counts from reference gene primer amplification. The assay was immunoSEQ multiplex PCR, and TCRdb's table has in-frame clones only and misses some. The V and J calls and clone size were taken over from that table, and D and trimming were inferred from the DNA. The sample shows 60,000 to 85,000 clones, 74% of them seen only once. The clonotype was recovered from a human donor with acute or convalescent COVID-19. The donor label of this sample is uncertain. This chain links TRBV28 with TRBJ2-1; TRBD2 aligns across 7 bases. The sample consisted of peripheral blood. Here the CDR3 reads CASSFRGSYNEQFF. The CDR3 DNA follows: TGTGCCAGCAGTTTCCGCGGGAGTTACAATGAGCAGTTCTTC.